A single T cell receptor (beta chain) is shown here with its context. Primers: 60 Vbeta forward and 13 Jbeta reverse. Profiled with immunoSEQ multiplex PCR; TCRdb holds only in-frame clones, not every one. Of 60,000 to 80,000 clones listed, approximately 79% are singletons. The data originate from a study of cytomegalovirus exposure and HLA in healthy donors. The V gene end was trimmed by 4 bases and the J gene end by 0 bases; junction bases not matched to a gene: 13. Per the germline V gene, CDR1 is SGDLS and CDR2 is YYNGEE. The CDR3 has 19 amino acids. The sequencing input was PBMCs. The J gene is TRBJ2-6, the V gene TRBV9, with 7 bases that match TRBD2. This sequence originates from a woman in her twenties or thirties in good health and CMV-seronegative. CDR3 amino acids: CASSSSTRTRGSGANVLTF. CDR3 nucleotide sequence: TGTGCCAGCAGCTCTAGTACTAGGACTAGGGGCTCTGGGGCCAACGTCCTGACTTTC. Based on the CDR3 plus reference TRBV9 and TRBJ2-6, the full variable domain is DSGVTQTPKHLITATGQRVTLRCSPRSGDLSVYWYQQSLDQGLQFLIQYYNGEERAKGNILERFSAQQFPDLHSELNLSSLELGDSALYFCASSSSTRTRGSGANVLTFGAGSRLTVL.